A single sample is the source of the 17 T cell receptor beta chains below, sequenced in a study of T cells in Graves' hyperthyroidism and ophthalmopathy. Amplified TCR beta CDR3 regions came from RNA transcripts. A first-round RT-PCR of the TCR CDR3 used the HTBI primer set. One entry per CDR3 protein results from TCRdb running MiXCR on the multiplex PCR reads. The table records roughly 700,000 distinct CDR3 sequences, 15% to 20% of them present only once. Sequencing was done on a sample of blood. Receptors were obtained from a man aged 50 to 59 with Graves' hyperthyroidism.

This clonotype came up many times. The chain carries TRBV7-2 and TRBJ1-5; weak D call: TRBD1 (5 bases). The CDR3 has 15 residues. Trimming removed 4 bases at V and 3 bases at J, with 13 bases between. Germline values: CDR1 SGHTA, CDR2 FQGNSA. CDR3 region: CASSSRDVLNQPQHF. The CDR3 bases are TGTGCCAGCAGCTCACGGGACGTGCTCAATCAGCCCCAGCATTTT.

This clonotype was seen ten or more times. The genes are TRBV28 and TRBJ2-3; 8 nucleotides match TRBD2. Germline loops: CDR1 MDHEN, CDR2 SYDVKM. CDR3 length: 15 residues. Trimming took 5 bases from V and 2 from J; bases not matched to a gene: 6. CDR3 DNA: TGTGCCAGCAGTGCGGCGGGAGGTCCCACAGATACGCAGTATTTT. It specifies CASSAAGGPTDTQYF.

The chain carries TRBV7-9 and TRBJ2-3; D call uncertain. The CDR3 spans 18 residues. Germline lookup yields CDR1 SEHNR and CDR2 FQNEAQ (reference sequence). Trimming took off 0 bases at V and 2 bases at J, with 18 bases between the two ends. This CDR3 is CASSLARPPHSYTDTQYF. The CDR3 DNA follows: TGTGCCAGCAGCTTAGCTCGGCCCCCGCACTCTTACACAGATACGCAGTATTTT.

There are many counts of this clonotype. The chain has TRBV30 and TRBJ1-4; the D gene is possibly TRBD1 (5 bases). This CDR3 contains 12 residues. With 3 bases removed from V and 8 bases from J, the gap between germline ends came to 10 bases. In germline, CDR1 is GTSNPN, CDR2 SVGIG (reference sequence). CDR3 sequence: CAWRGANEKLFF. CDR3 DNA: TGTGCCTGGAGAGGGGCGAACGAAAAACTGTTTTTT.

This clonotype was found a few times. The chain couples TRBV30 to TRBJ2-1; unclear D gene. Trimming pared 0 bases from V and 0 bases from J, leaving 12 bases between. CDR1 is GTSNPN and CDR2 is SVGIG in the germline V gene (reference sequence). The CDR3 is made up of 16 amino acids. CDR3 in amino acids: CAWSVPALSSYNEQFF. CDR3 DNA sequence: TGTGCCTGGAGTGTACCGGCTCTGAGCTCCTACAATGAGCAGTTCTTC.

The sample holds one count of this clonotype. V usage is TRBV6-5 and J usage is TRBJ1-5, with D tentatively TRBD1 (5 bases). Germline V lookup: CDR1 MNHEY, CDR2 SVGAGI. V lost 0 bases, J lost 1 base, and 10 bases lay in between. The length of the CDR3 is 16 residues. Written as DNA, the CDR3 is TGTGCCAGCAGTTACTCCCCAGGGATGAGCAATCAGCCCCAGCATTTT. It specifies CASSYSPGMSNQPQHF.

The table lists this clonotype with many counts. The chain is built from TRBV28 and TRBJ1-2; possible D gene TRBD1, 5 bases. There are 16 residues in the CDR3. Germline V CDR1 and CDR2: MDHEN, SYDVKM. V was pared by 7 bases and J by 1 base, with 19 bases between. For the CDR3, the DNA is TGTGCCAGCATCTCGGGCCGGGACGGGGTTAACTATGGCTACACCTTC. Its protein product is CASISGRDGVNYGYTF.

This clonotype has ten or more counts. V and J are TRBV19 and TRBJ1-2; perhaps TRBD1 as D (5 bases). Germline lookup yields CDR1 LNHDA and CDR2 SQIVND (reference sequence). Trimming pared 3 bases from V and 4 bases from J, leaving 15 bases between. The CDR3 spans 15 residues. This CDR3 is CASSISRQPVYGYTF. The CDR3 bases are TGTGCCAGTAGTATTTCCCGACAGCCAGTCTATGGCTACACCTTC.

This clonotype was observed at least ten times. The CDR3 sequence is CASSLTGARPGANVLTF. The CDR3 coding sequence is TGCGCCAGCAGCCTCACAGGGGCCCGGCCCGGGGCCAACGTCCTGACTTTC. This sequence joins TRBV5-1 and TRBJ2-6, with TRBD1 identical over 7 bases. The ends lost 4 bases at V and 4 bases at J; junction bases unmatched: 11. The CDR3 is made up of 17 amino acids. Germline assignment: CDR1 SGHRS and CDR2 YFSETQ.

This clonotype was found a few times. The rearrangement joins TRBV20-1 to TRBJ2-7; 13 positions agree with TRBD2. The CDR3 consists of 17 residues. V lost 3 bases to trimming and J lost 4 bases; unmatched junction nucleotides: 12. The V gene's germline CDR1 is DFQATT and CDR2 SNEGSKA (reference sequence). CDR3 sequence: CSASPRWGLAGRYEQYF. In DNA, the CDR3 is TGCAGTGCTAGCCCCAGGTGGGGACTAGCGGGACGGTACGAGCAGTACTTC.

This clonotype showed up just a few times. The chain carries TRBV11-2 and TRBJ2-7; 9 bases fit TRBD1. The V segment lost 5 bases and the J segment 6 bases; nucleotides outside the gene matches: 14. The CDR3 totals 16 residues. Germline loops: CDR1 SGHAT, CDR2 FQNNGV. The CDR3 protein is CASSPSGGQGIREQYF. CDR3 bases: TGTGCCAGCAGCCCCTCAGGGGGACAGGGTATCCGCGAGCAGTACTTC.

This clonotype was detected many times. V gene TRBV6-1 combines with J gene TRBJ2-1, with a tentative D call TRBD1 (5 bases). Trimming shortened V by 7 bases and J by 7 bases, and 20 bases separated the two germline ends. The CDR3 loop spans 15 amino acids. Germline CDR1 is MNHNS and CDR2 is SASEGT. For the CDR3, the DNA is TGTGCCAGCACCTCTGCAGGGAAGAAAGGAAATGAGCAGTTCTTC. It encodes CASTSAGKKGNEQFF.

The genes are TRBV3-1 and TRBJ2-1, with 13 positions matching TRBD2. Germline loops: CDR1 LGHDT, CDR2 YNNKEL (reference sequence). CDR3 size: 16 residues. The V segment lost 1 base and the J segment 9 bases; nucleotides outside the gene matches: 6. The CDR3 protein is CASSQGGLAGSGEQFF. CDR3 DNA sequence: TGTGCCAGCAGCCAAGGGGGACTAGCGGGATCGGGTGAGCAGTTCTTC.

This clonotype was counted many times. This chain links TRBV7-9 with TRBJ2-7; no clear D gene. This CDR3 comprises 13 residues. In germline, CDR1 is SEHNR, CDR2 FQNEAQ (reference sequence). V lost 5 bases to trimming and J lost 2 bases, with 10 bases between them. CDR3: CASSRYSAYEQYF. The CDR3 DNA is TGTGCCAGCAGCCGATACAGCGCCTACGAGCAGTACTTC.

The rearrangement links TRBV29-1 to TRBJ1-2; D is undetermined. The CDR3 has 17 residues. Looked up from germline, CDR1 is SQVTM and CDR2 is ANQGSEA. Trimming took off 3 bases at V and 0 bases at J, with 20 bases between the two ends. CDR3 loop: CSVDLADDPWSNYGYTF. For the CDR3, the DNA is TGCAGCGTTGACCTCGCAGACGACCCCTGGTCTAACTATGGCTACACCTTC.

This clonotype was counted a few times. V and J are TRBV7-2 and TRBJ1-5, with unresolved D. The V and J ends lost 0 bases and 4 bases respectively, with 16 bases between them. CDR1 is SGHTA, CDR2 FQGNSA, per germline. The CDR3 length is 17 residues. CDR3 loop: CASSLAFTGVGNQPQHF. DNA of the CDR3: TGTGCCAGCAGCTTAGCCTTCACGGGAGTAGGGAATCAGCCCCAGCATTTT.

V and J are TRBV24-1 and TRBJ2-1, with D unclear. Deletions cut 4 bases from V and 0 bases from J, with 9 bases between. The CDR3 runs 15 residues. CDR1 is KGHDR, CDR2 SFDVKD, per germline. The CDR3 region has the DNA TGTGCCACCAGTGACCGCGATAGCTCCTACAATGAGCAGTTCTTC. Amino acid sequence: CATSDRDSSYNEQFF.